Listed below are T cell receptor beta chains from one sample, sequenced in a study of STAT5B mutations in CD4+ large granular lymphocyte leukemia. The protocol was immunoSEQ multiplex PCR, while the TCRdb copy is restricted to in-frame clones and leaves out a portion. The data show 20,000 to 25,000 clones, roughly three quarters seen once. Material for sequencing was CD4+ T cells from blood buffy coats. Receptors originate from a human donor in good health. Each CDR3 is given with its conserved first and last residue. The order of the fields is clone size, CDR3 length, V gene, D gene, J gene, CDR3 protein, CDR3 DNA. A D gene is named only where the DNA matches it firmly. Rows give clone size only sometimes, using once, few, many, or a class for an expanded clone.

>NA|15|TRBV14|NA|TRBJ2-7
CASSQAAGTPGVQYF
TGTGCCAGCAGCCAAGCGGCGGGGACTCCGGGCGTGCAGTACTTC
>few|17|TRBV12-5|TRBD2|TRBJ2-2
CASGWHGTSGNTGELFF
TGTGCTAGTGGTTGGCACGGAACTAGCGGTAACACCGGGGAGCTGTTTTTT
>NA|15|TRBV5-6|TRBD1|TRBJ2-1
CASSFRDRDLKAEFF
TGTGCCAGCAGCTTCCGGGACAGGGATTTGAAAGCGGAGTTCTTC
>NA|15|TRBV2|TRBD2|TRBJ2-1
CASKSLAGDFGEQFF
TGTGCCAGCAAATCGCTAGCGGGGGACTTCGGAGAGCAGTTCTTC
>NA|16|TRBV10-3|NA|TRBJ1-3
CAISDGTLVSGNTIYF
TGTGCCATCAGTGACGGGACGCTAGTCTCTGGAAACACCATATATTTT
>NA|17|TRBV18|NA|TRBJ2-6
CASSPPGTGIGANVLTF
TGTGCCAGCTCACCACCGGGTACAGGGATTGGGGCCAACGTCCTGACTTTC
>NA|14|TRBV5-4|NA|TRBJ1-1
CASSPQSLDTEAFF
TGTGCCAGCAGCCCCCAGTCTCTGGACACTGAAGCTTTCTTT
>NA|15|TRBV28|NA|TRBJ1-5
CASSGGRVRGQPQHF
TGTGCCAGCAGTGGGGGTAGGGTAAGAGGTCAGCCCCAGCATTTT
>NA|18|TRBV5-1|TRBD2|TRBJ2-2
CASSGRVGGLANTGELFF
TGCGCCAGCAGCGGGAGGGTAGGCGGCCTAGCGAACACCGGGGAGCTGTTTTTT
>NA|14|TRBV5-4|NA|TRBJ2-5
CASSLYPRQETQYF
TGTGCCAGCAGCTTATATCCACGCCAAGAGACCCAGTACTTC
>few|14|TRBV2|TRBD2|TRBJ2-7
CASSRTSNGYEQYF
TGTGCCAGCAGTAGGACTAGTAATGGCTACGAGCAGTACTTC
>NA|17|TRBV19|TRBD2|TRBJ2-3
CASSIDVLAGGADTQYF
TGTGCCAGTAGTATAGATGTACTAGCGGGAGGGGCGGATACGCAGTATTTT
>NA|16|TRBV28|TRBD2|TRBJ2-3
CASSLVAGPYTDTQYF
TGTGCCAGCAGTTTGGTAGCGGGGCCTTACACAGATACGCAGTATTTT
>NA|15|TRBV2|NA|TRBJ2-5
CASRGEQTRQETQYF
TGTGCCAGCAGAGGGGAACAGACCCGACAAGAGACCCAGTACTTC
>NA|16|TRBV30|NA|TRBJ1-5
CAWSPGVGVSNQPQHF
TGTGCCTGGAGCCCCGGGGTGGGGGTGAGTAATCAGCCCCAGCATTTT
>NA|17|TRBV19|NA|TRBJ2-7
CASSIDPTALGSYEQYF
TGTGCCAGTAGTATAGATCCGACGGCTCTTGGCTCCTACGAGCAGTACTTC
>NA|14|TRBV7-2|NA|TRBJ1-2
CASSLGSSPYGYTF
TGTGCCAGCAGCTTAGGATCTAGCCCTTATGGCTACACCTTC
>NA|14|TRBV11-3|NA|TRBJ2-5
CATSPAGTVETQYF
TGTGCCACTTCCCCGGCAGGGACGGTAGAGACCCAGTACTTC
>NA|13|TRBV7-2|NA|TRBJ2-2
CASREDYGGELFF
TGTGCCAGCAGGGAGGACTATGGCGGGGAGCTGTTTTTT
>NA|15|TRBV9|NA|TRBJ2-3
CASSASAGLQDTQYF
TGTGCCAGCAGCGCCTCGGCGGGATTACAGGATACGCAGTATTTT
>few|14|TRBV7-2|NA|TRBJ2-1
CASSDPGAGNEQFF
TGTGCCAGCAGCGACCCGGGGGCGGGGAATGAGCAGTTCTTC
>NA|14|TRBV28|NA|TRBJ1-5
CASRGAGSNQPQHF
TGTGCCAGCCGTGGGGCCGGGAGCAATCAGCCCCAGCATTTT
>once|14|TRBV10-3|NA|TRBJ1-2
CAISESNDRGGYTF
TGTGCCATCAGTGAGTCGAATGACCGGGGAGGCTACACCTTC
>NA|14|TRBV18|NA|TRBJ1-1
CASSPMTVNTEAFF
TGTGCCAGCTCACCAATGACGGTGAACACTGAAGCTTTCTTT
>few|14|TRBV5-1|TRBD1|TRBJ1-2
CASSSGGTEYGYTF
TGCGCCAGCAGCTCTGGGGGGACAGAATATGGCTACACCTTC
>once|11|TRBV28|NA|TRBJ1-2
CASDDIYGYTF
TGTGCCAGTGATGATATCTATGGCTACACCTTC
>NA|14|TRBV28|TRBD2|TRBJ2-5
CASSSLSGRETQYF
TGTGCCAGCAGCTCCCTCAGCGGGAGGGAGACCCAGTACTTC
>NA|13|TRBV27|TRBD1|TRBJ2-5
CASARDSGATQYF
TGTGCCAGCGCAAGGGACAGTGGGGCGACCCAGTACTTC
>NA|16|TRBV2|NA|TRBJ1-6
CASNTGGGSYNSPLHF
TGTGCCAGTAATACAGGCGGAGGTTCCTATAATTCACCCCTCCACTTT
>NA|20|TRBV10-3|TRBD2|TRBJ2-3
CAISESEGGPSGGARDTQYF
TGTGCCATCAGTGAGTCCGAAGGGGGCCCTAGCGGGGGGGCCAGAGATACGCAGTATTTT
>NA|16|TRBV2|NA|TRBJ2-7
CASSDRRPGTRYEQYF
TGTGCCAGCAGTGATCGAAGACCAGGGACCAGGTACGAGCAGTACTTC
>few|13|TRBV7-6|NA|TRBJ1-1
CASSLAGNTEAFF
TGTGCCAGCAGCTTAGCAGGGAACACTGAAGCTTTCTTT
>NA|17|TRBV2|TRBD2|TRBJ2-7
CASSEVLLAARSYEQYF
TGTGCCAGCAGTGAAGTGTTACTAGCGGCGAGATCCTACGAGCAGTACTTC
>NA|14|TRBV19|NA|TRBJ2-5
CASRDRRGRETQYF
TGTGCCTCCCGAGATCGCCGGGGGCGAGAGACCCAGTACTTC
>NA|11|TRBV30|NA|TRBJ2-3
CAWSVGSAQYF
TGTGCCTGGAGTGTTGGGAGTGCGCAGTATTTT
>NA|11|TRBV7-2|NA|TRBJ2-1
CASRAGDEQFF
TGTGCCAGCAGGGCCGGCGATGAGCAGTTCTTC
>few|15|TRBV9|TRBD2|TRBJ2-7
CASSVAGGDSYEQYF
TGTGCCAGCAGCGTAGCTGGGGGGGACTCCTACGAGCAGTACTTC
>NA|14|TRBV7-9|TRBD1|TRBJ2-1
CASSWGQGGNEQFF
TGTGCCAGCAGCTGGGGACAGGGGGGGAATGAGCAGTTCTTC
>once|11|TRBV29-1|NA|TRBJ2-7
CSVDDSYEQYF
TGCAGCGTCGATGACAGCTACGAGCAGTACTTC
>NA|14|TRBV18|NA|TRBJ1-5
CASSPLPGNQPQHF
TGTGCCAGCTCACCATTACCAGGGAATCAGCCCCAGCATTTT
>NA|15|TRBV5-1|TRBD2|TRBJ2-1
CASSLPAGGPGEQFF
TGCGCCAGCAGCCTACCAGCGGGGGGGCCGGGTGAGCAGTTCTTC
>few|13|TRBV4-2|NA|TRBJ1-5
CASSQDRNQPQHF
TGTGCCAGCAGCCAAGATCGAAATCAGCCCCAGCATTTT
>NA|18|TRBV5-6|TRBD2|TRBJ2-2
CASSLLGSSGTNTGELFF
TGTGCCAGCAGCTTGTTAGGGTCTAGCGGAACGAACACCGGGGAGCTGTTTTTT
>few|15|TRBV30|TRBD1|TRBJ1-4
CAWSVKGTGDEKLFF
TGTGCCTGGAGTGTAAAGGGGACAGGGGATGAAAAACTGTTTTTT
>NA|15|TRBV7-2|TRBD2|TRBJ2-3
CASSRGSGGADTQYF
TGTGCCAGCAGCCGCGGGAGCGGGGGGGCAGATACGCAGTATTTT
>NA|13|TRBV27|NA|TRBJ2-1
CASSLSTGGEQFF
TGTGCCAGCAGTTTATCGACTGGGGGGGAGCAGTTCTTC
>NA|16|TRBV5-1|NA|TRBJ1-1
CASSLGPRSQNTEAFF
TGCGCCAGCAGCTTGGGCCCCAGGAGCCAAAACACTGAAGCTTTCTTT
>NA|13|TRBV7-2|NA|TRBJ1-2
CASSLRQGYGYTF
TGTGCCAGCAGCTTAAGGCAGGGCTATGGCTACACCTTC
>NA|16|TRBV18|TRBD1|TRBJ2-7
CASSFYLQGTSYEQYF
TGTGCCAGCTCATTCTACCTACAGGGGACGTCCTACGAGCAGTACTTC
>NA|14|TRBV7-2|NA|TRBJ2-7
CASSFRTAAYEQYF
TGTGCCAGCAGCTTTAGGACAGCGGCCTACGAGCAGTACTTC
>NA|14|TRBV19|TRBD1|TRBJ1-1
CASARQGRRTEAFF
TGTGCCAGTGCAAGACAGGGGCGCCGGACTGAAGCTTTCTTT
>NA|15|TRBV19|NA|TRBJ1-5
CASSADQGSNQPQHF
TGTGCCAGTAGTGCCGATCAGGGGAGCAATCAGCCCCAGCATTTT